The 4 T cell receptor beta chains below come from one sample, sequenced in a study of T cell repertoires in cytomegalovirus infection. For these receptors, no antigen is known. TCRdb re-called the reads with MiXCR, one entry per CDR3 protein. Among under 850,000 distinct CDR3 sequences listed, around 32% were seen once. The sample in question was cultured PBMCs, obtained from culture after CMV antigen stimulation. The receptors derive from a human donor in good health (CMV status not recorded). Some clones in this sample may be carry-over from other donors' samples.

This sequence joins TRBV12-3 or TRBV12-4 and TRBJ2-3, with 10 bases matching TRBD1. J was trimmed by 4 bases and V by 6 bases; bases with no gene match: 4. The CDR3 is 14 residues long. The CDR3 nucleotides read TGTGCCAGCAGAACCGGGACAGGGGCAGATACGCAGTATTTT. Encoded protein: CASRTGTGADTQYF.

This clonotype has just a few counts. This chain joins TRBV7-2 and TRBJ2-2, with TRBD2 as a possible D gene (6 bases). In germline, CDR1 is SGHTA, CDR2 FQGNSA. The length of the CDR3 is 16 residues. The V gene lost 1 base and the J gene lost 6 bases, with 15 bases spanning the gap. CDR3: CASSLGVAATAGELFF. The CDR3 nucleotides read TGTGCCAGCAGCTTAGGGGTAGCGGCAACCGCCGGGGAGCTGTTTTTT.

V is TRBV15 and J is TRBJ2-7, with TRBD2 identical over 10 bases. The germline V gene has CDR1 LNHNV and CDR2 YYDKDF (reference sequence). This CDR3 is 15 amino acids long. The V gene end was trimmed by 0 bases and the J gene end by 7 bases; junction bases not matched to a gene: 6. CDR3 region: CATSRDLAGVGEQYF. The CDR3 DNA reads TGTGCCACCAGCAGAGATCTAGCGGGGGTGGGGGAGCAGTACTTC.

The V and J genes are TRBV5-6 and TRBJ2-2; D unresolved. V lost 1 base and J 0 bases, leaving 7 bases between the germline ends. This CDR3 has 15 residues. Germline CDR1 reads SGHDT; CDR2 reads YYEEEE. CDR3 sequence reads: CASSLFLSNTGELFF. As DNA, the CDR3 is TGTGCCAGCAGCTTGTTCCTGTCGAACACCGGGGAGCTGTTTTTT.